This T cell receptor (beta chain) was sequenced in a study of blood T cell repertoires in COVID-19. Overall study: Italy, Spain and the United States were the sources of the convalescent and acute COVID-19 samples. The cDNA or gDNA used as material had been derived from T cells, B-cell-depleted T cells, or PBMCs.

Sequencing used immunoSEQ multiplex PCR; TCRdb keeps in-frame clones, though not all of them. The data contain about 470,000 clones, roughly 87% of them singletons. Adults between roughly 18 and 89 years of age took part from about two dozen US areas. Two negative PCRs, clearance, or symptom resolution characterized the recovered Cohort 3 donors. The germline gives CDR1 SGHTA, CDR2 FQGNSA. The CDR3 has 15 residues. Trimming shortened V by 1 base and J by 6 bases, and 13 bases separated the two germline ends. J is TRBJ2-1 and V is TRBV7-2; a weak D match, TRBD2 (6 bases). The TCR was taken from a woman aged 18-29 years who had recovered from COVID-19. The sequenced material came from PBMCs or T cells enriched from blood (not recorded which). CDR3: CASSLGSGGFNEQFF. The DNA of the CDR3 is TGTGCCAGCAGCTTAGGGAGTGGAGGGTTCAATGAGCAGTTCTTC.